This note documents a single TCR beta chain sequence. In the original processing: Quantification of nucleated cells was approximated via reference gene primer amplification. Assay: immunoSEQ multiplex PCR; the TCRdb copy retains only in-frame clones and omits some. The DNA gave D and trimming, while V, J and clone size come from that table. Among about 150,000 clones listed, over 60% were seen once. The data derive from a study of blood T cell repertoires in COVID-19. Background on the study: Sources were T cells, B-cell-depleted T cells, or PBMCs; the material itself was cDNA or gDNA.

Trimming took 4 bases from V and 3 from J, leaving 9 bases between them. The CDR3 has 13 amino acids. Germline values: CDR1 SNHLY, CDR2 FYNNEI. This chain joins TRBV2 and TRBJ1-1, with D uncertain. Sequencing was carried out using peripheral blood. This sequence was found in a man older than 75 with acute or convalescent COVID-19. The CDR3 DNA reads as TGTGCCAGCAGTGTTAACAGATACACTGAAGCTTTCTTT. This encodes CASSVNRYTEAFF.